This entry is about one T cell receptor (beta chain). What it binds is not known. These data belong to a study of Tregs in tolerant kidney transplant recipients. Study-level background: Related graft donors supplied nonmyeloablative bone marrow transplants, and mixed chimerism was transient. General study findings and limits: Tregs expanded with activated donor B cells seemed most donor-specific.

TCRdb keeps only in-frame clones here, not all; method: immunoSEQ multiplex PCR. The sample shows roughly 80,000 clones, roughly 90% of them seen only once. The CDR3 loop spans 15 amino acids. Germline V gene sequence: CDR1 SGHVS, CDR2 FQNEAQ. V dropped 6 bases and J dropped 6; count of bases not matched to a gene: 11. The sequence was obtained from a human donor who received a combined kidney and bone marrow transplant. The chain has TRBV7-8 and TRBJ2-1; 7 bases agree with TRBD2. The sample was Tregs from blood, taken before the transplant. The CDR3 is CASSFTFGTINEQFF. CDR3 nucleotide sequence: TGTGCCAGCAGTTTTACGTTCGGGACTATCAATGAGCAGTTCTTC.